Listed here is a single T cell receptor (beta chain). The source of the sample is a study of long-term antiretroviral therapy in people with HIV. Survey level was the resolution at which the v3.0 immunoSEQ assay ran. The repertoire was sequenced with immunoSEQ multiplex PCR; TCRdb's copy has only in-frame clones and lacks some. The sample lists roughly 20,000 clones; approximately 81% were seen once. Germline V gene lookup returns CDR1 LNHDA and CDR2 SQIVND (reference sequence). The CDR3 has 13 amino acids. The V end lost 0 bases, the J end lost 8 bases, and 10 bases lay between the germline ends. This material consisted of unsorted PBMCs, taken at the start of antiretroviral therapy. The chain recombines TRBV19 with TRBJ1-2; D is possibly TRBD1 (6 bases). The sequence derives from a man aged 50-60 years with HIV. The CDR3 DNA follows: TGTGCCAGTAGTATAGATCAGGGGAACGGCTACACCTTC. Translated: CASSIDQGNGYTF.